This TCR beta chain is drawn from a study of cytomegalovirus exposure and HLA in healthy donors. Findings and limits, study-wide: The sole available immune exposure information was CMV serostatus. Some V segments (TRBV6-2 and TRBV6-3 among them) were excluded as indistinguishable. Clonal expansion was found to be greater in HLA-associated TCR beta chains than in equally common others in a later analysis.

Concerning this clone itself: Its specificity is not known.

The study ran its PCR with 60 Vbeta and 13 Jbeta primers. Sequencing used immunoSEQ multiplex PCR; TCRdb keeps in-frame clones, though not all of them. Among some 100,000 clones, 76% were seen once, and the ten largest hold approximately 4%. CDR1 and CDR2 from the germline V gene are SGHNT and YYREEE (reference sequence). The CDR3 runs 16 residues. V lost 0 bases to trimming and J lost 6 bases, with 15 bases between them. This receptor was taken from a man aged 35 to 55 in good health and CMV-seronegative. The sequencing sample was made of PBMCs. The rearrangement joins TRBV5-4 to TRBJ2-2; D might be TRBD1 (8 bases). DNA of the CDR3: TGTGCCAGCAGCTTGGACAGGGGGGGATATCCCGGGGAGCTGTTTTTT. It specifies CASSLDRGGYPGELFF.